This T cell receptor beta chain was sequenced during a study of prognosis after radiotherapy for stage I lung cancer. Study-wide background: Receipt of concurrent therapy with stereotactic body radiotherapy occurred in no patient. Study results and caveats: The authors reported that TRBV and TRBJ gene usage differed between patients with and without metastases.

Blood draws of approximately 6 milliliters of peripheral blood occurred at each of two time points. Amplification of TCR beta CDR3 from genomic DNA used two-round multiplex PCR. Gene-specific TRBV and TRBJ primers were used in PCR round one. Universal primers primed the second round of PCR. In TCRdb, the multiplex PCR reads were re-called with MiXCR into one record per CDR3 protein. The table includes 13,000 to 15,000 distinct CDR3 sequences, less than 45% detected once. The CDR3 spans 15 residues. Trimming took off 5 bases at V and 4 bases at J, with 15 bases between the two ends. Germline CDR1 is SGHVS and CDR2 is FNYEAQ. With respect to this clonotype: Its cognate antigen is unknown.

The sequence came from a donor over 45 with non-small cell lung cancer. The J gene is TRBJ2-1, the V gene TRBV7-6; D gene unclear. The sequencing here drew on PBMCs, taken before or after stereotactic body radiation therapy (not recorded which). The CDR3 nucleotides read TGTGCCAGCAGCCCCCAACAAGGGAAATACAATGAGCAGTTCTTC. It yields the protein CASSPQQGKYNEQFF.